The 22 T cell receptor beta chains below all came from one sample that was sequenced in a study of blood T cell repertoires in COVID-19. The protocol was immunoSEQ multiplex PCR, while the TCRdb copy is restricted to in-frame clones and leaves out a portion. The profile shows around 330,000 clones, around 90% of them singletons. Sample: PBMCs or T cells enriched from blood (not recorded which). The origin of the receptors is a man between 60 and 75 years old who had recovered from COVID-19.

Here the CDR3 DNA reads TGTGCCAGCAGCTTAGCTCGAGCTAGCGGGACCACCGGGGAGCTGTTTTTT. This encodes CASSLARASGTTGELFF. This sequence joins TRBV7-2 and TRBJ2-2, with TRBD2 matching over 9 bases. Germline V CDR1 and CDR2: SGHTA, FQGNSA. This CDR3 spans 17 amino acids. V dropped 0 bases and J dropped 4; count of bases not matched to a gene: 6.

In the case of this clone: At one end, the junction sequence differs from germline, possibly due to a read error. The chain uses TRBV7-2 and TRBJ2-7; no clear D gene. This CDR3 is 11 amino acids long. CDR1 is SGHTA and CDR2 is FQGNSA in the germline V gene. CDR3 bases: TGTGCCAGCAGCTTCTCCTATGAGCAGTACTTC. Its translation is CASSFSYEQYF.

The rearrangement uses TRBV7-3 and TRBJ2-5, with 7 bases lining up with TRBD1. Germline trimming cut 0 bases from V and 0 bases from J; bases unmatched to any gene: 4. This CDR3 is built from 16 residues. Germline V gives CDR1 SGHTA, CDR2 FQGTGA. The CDR3 nucleotides read TGTGCCAGCAGCTTAACTGGGACAGCTAACCAAGAGACCCAGTACTTC. This gives the protein CASSLTGTANQETQYF.

The chain has TRBV24-1 and TRBJ1-1, with TRBD1 matching 7 bases. Germline V gives CDR1 KGHDR, CDR2 SFDVKD. The V and J ends lost 3 bases and 5 bases, in that order; junction bases with no gene match: 8. CDR3 length: 15 amino acids. CDR3 amino acids: CATSDRQGGFTEAFF. CDR3 DNA: TGTGCCACCAGTGATCGACAGGGTGGTTTTACTGAAGCTTTCTTT.

The chain employs TRBV5-4 and TRBJ2-7; 8 positions agree with TRBD2. CDR3 length equals 14 residues. Looked up from germline, CDR1 is SGHNT and CDR2 is YYREEE (reference sequence). Trimming took 3 bases from V and 7 from J; bases not matched to a gene: 9. CDR3 DNA sequence: TGTGCCAGCAGCTCGGAGGCACTAGCGGAAGAGCAGTACTTC. Residues: CASSSEALAEEQYF.

This clone was detected only once. The chain combines TRBV13 with TRBJ2-7; D is perhaps TRBD2 (6 bases). CDR1 PRHDT and CDR2 FYEKMQ come from the germline V gene (reference sequence). The CDR3 contains 15 residues. Deletions cut 3 bases from V and 4 bases from J, with 16 bases between. CDR3 nucleotides: TGTGCCAGCAGCTTGTCGGGAGAGGGCTTATACGAGCAGTACTTC. Translating it yields CASSLSGEGLYEQYF.

The chain combines TRBV29-1 with TRBJ2-1, with 15 bases identical to TRBD2. CDR1 and CDR2 (germline): SQVTM, ANQGSEA. This CDR3 spans 15 amino acids. Trimming cost V 7 bases and J 9 bases; bases outside gene matches: 10. The CDR3 bases are TGCAGCGCTGGCAGGACTAGCGGGAGGGCCGGTGAGCAGTTCTTC. This gives the protein CSAGRTSGRAGEQFF.

A single count supports this clone. This chain connects TRBV10-1 to TRBJ1-2, with TRBD1 matching over 9 bases. Losses at the gene ends were 0 bases for V and 9 bases for J; bases not matched to a gene: 8. Looked up from germline, CDR1 is WNHNN and CDR2 is SYGVQD (reference sequence). The CDR3 contains 15 residues. The CDR3 bases are TGCGCCAGCAGTGAGTCCCTGGGACAGGGAAGGAGCTACACCTTC. Translated, it gives CASSESLGQGRSYTF.

The genes are TRBV20-1 and TRBJ2-5, with D possibly being TRBD1 (5 bases). Trimming took off 3 bases at V and 5 bases at J, with 10 bases between the two ends. The length of the CDR3 is 12 residues. CDR1 DFQATT and CDR2 SNEGSKA come from the germline V gene (reference sequence). CDR3 coding DNA: TGCAGTGCTAGTTTCAGGGTTGAGACCCAGTACTTC. This gives the protein CSASFRVETQYF.

V gene TRBV3-1 (or the pseudogene TRBV3-2) combines with J gene TRBJ1-3, with TRBD1 identical over 12 bases. V was clipped by 1 base and J by 0 bases; unmatched bases: 4. The CDR3 extends over 18 amino acids. CDR1 and CDR2 (germline): LGHDT, YNNKEL (reference sequence). CDR3 sequence: CASSQGDRGLSSGNTIYF. CDR3 DNA sequence: TGTGCCAGCAGCCAAGGGGACAGGGGGCTCTCCTCTGGAAACACCATATATTTT.

This clone was detected a few times. The chain uses TRBV18 and TRBJ1-1; 11 positions agree with TRBD1. After removal of 6 bases from V and 0 bases from J, the junction contained 6 bases not matched to a gene. This CDR3 has 16 residues. Germline lookup yields CDR1 KGHSH and CDR2 LQKENI. The CDR3 loop reads CASSPGQGAMNTEAFF. The CDR3 DNA follows: TGTGCCAGCTCCCCCGGACAGGGGGCGATGAACACTGAAGCTTTCTTT.

This chain connects TRBV2 to TRBJ2-3; 8 positions agree with TRBD1. Germline assignment: CDR1 SNHLY and CDR2 FYNNEI. Trimming cost V 8 bases and J 5 bases; bases outside gene matches: 6. This CDR3 has 13 residues. The CDR3 DNA sequence: TGTGCCAGCGTCACAGGGGGAGTAGATACGCAGTATTTT. It is translated as CASVTGGVDTQYF.

The chain carries TRBV19 and TRBJ2-7, with D unresolved. CDR3 length: 13 amino acids. The V end was cut by 4 bases, the J end by 3 bases, with 10 bases between. CDR1 LNHDA and CDR2 SQIVND come from the germline V gene (reference sequence). The CDR3 DNA reads TGTGCCAGTAGTAGGGCAGTGCTCTACGAGCAGTACTTC. This codes for CASSRAVLYEQYF.

The chain employs TRBV15 and TRBJ1-5, with D maybe TRBD1 (6 bases). V lost 1 base and J 4 bases, leaving 11 bases between the germline ends. This CDR3 spans 15 amino acids. Germline V gene lookup returns CDR1 LNHNV and CDR2 YYDKDF (reference sequence). CDR3 nucleotide sequence: TGTGCCACCAGCAGAGTTCGGGGGGCTAATCAGCCCCAGCATTTT. Translated: CATSRVRGANQPQHF.

The chain combines TRBV30 with TRBJ2-2; TRBD2 agrees at 7 bases. Losses at the gene ends were 2 bases for V and 7 bases for J; bases not matched to a gene: 4. CDR3 length: 13 amino acids. Per germline, CDR1 GTSNPN and CDR2 SVGIG (reference sequence). The DNA of the CDR3 is TGTGCCTGGAGTAGCGGGATCAGCGGGGAGCTGTTTTTT. This translates into CAWSSGISGELFF.

In its sample, this clone was seen a few times. The gene calls are TRBV11-3 and TRBJ1-1; 9 nucleotides match TRBD1. From germline, CDR1 is SGHNT and CDR2 YENEEA. V was clipped by 7 bases and J by 3 bases; unmatched bases: 6. This CDR3 is built from 14 residues. The CDR3 sequence is CASNRDRAYTEAFF. Here the CDR3 DNA reads TGTGCCAGCAACCGGGACAGGGCCTACACTGAAGCTTTCTTT.

J is TRBJ2-3 and V is TRBV5-1; 8 bases line up with TRBD1. Germline CDR1 SGHRS, CDR2 YFSETQ. The CDR3 covers 14 residues. Losses at the gene ends were 4 bases for V and 1 base for J; bases not matched to a gene: 2. For the CDR3, the DNA is TGCGCCAGCAGCCCGACAGGGGGCACAGATACGCAGTATTTT. Amino acids: CASSPTGGTDTQYF.

This sequence joins TRBV9 and TRBJ2-1; 12 nucleotides line up with TRBD2. From germline, CDR1 is SGDLS and CDR2 YYNGEE. Unmatched junction bases numbered 6, after V lost 1 base and J lost 10 bases. The CDR3 runs to 15 residues. Written as DNA, the CDR3 is TGTGCCAGCAGCGTAACTAGCGGGAGGCCCGGGGAGCAGTTCTTC. Protein sequence: CASSVTSGRPGEQFF.

This clone came up once. The chain joins TRBV29-1 to TRBJ2-1; 10 nucleotides align to TRBD2. The ends lost 4 bases at V and 1 base at J; junction bases unmatched: 1. CDR1 SQVTM and CDR2 ANQGSEA come from the germline V gene. The CDR3 totals 14 residues. The CDR3 nucleotides are TGCAGCGTTGGGACTAGCGGATCCTACAATGAGCAGTTCTTC. It specifies CSVGTSGSYNEQFF.

The rearrangement joins TRBV10-2 to TRBJ2-3; D perhaps matches TRBD2 (6 bases). The germline CDR1 and CDR2 sequences are WSHSY and SAAADI. This CDR3 has 12 residues. V was shortened by 6 bases and J by 9 bases, with 13 bases between the two germline ends. The CDR3 loop reads CASRDLAQTQYF. The CDR3 DNA reads TGCGCCAGCAGGGACCTAGCGCAAACGCAGTATTTT.

The V and J genes are TRBV21-1 and TRBJ2-7; the DNA was not compared with TRBD2, the D call given in the table. TRBV21-1 constitutes a pseudogene. The CDR3 has 18 amino acids. In nucleotides, the CDR3 is TGTGCCAGCAGCAAAGCGGATGAACCTGAGGCCACCAACTACGAGCAGTACTTC. The encoded protein is CASSKADEPEATNYEQYF.

The chain joins TRBV6-5 to TRBJ2-3; D might be TRBD2 (6 bases). V lost 4 bases and J lost 0, with 11 bases in between. This CDR3 contains 15 residues. Germline CDR1 is MNHEY and CDR2 is SVGAGI. The CDR3 bases are TGTGCCAGCAGTTTTAGCGGAGACAGCACAGATACGCAGTATTTT. Protein: CASSFSGDSTDTQYF.